This TCR beta chain was found in a study of cytomegalovirus exposure and HLA in healthy donors. Study in general: The Caucasian-associated ancestry cluster held 80% to 90% of 350 to 450 genotyped donors. Study-wide results and limits: With further analysis later on, most CMV-associated TCR beta chains appeared HLA-restricted.

On this clone: What it recognizes is unknown.

The V segment lost 5 bases and the J segment 3 bases; nucleotides outside the gene matches: 9. The V gene's germline CDR1 is SGHRS and CDR2 YFSETQ. CDR3 size: 15 residues. In the PCR, 60 Vbeta and 13 Jbeta primers were used. The repertoire was sequenced with immunoSEQ multiplex PCR; TCRdb's copy has only in-frame clones and lacks some. Its listing shows approximately 92,000 clones. This clonotype originated in a woman in her 30s in good health and CMV-seronegative. This chain connects TRBV5-1 to TRBJ2-3; 7 bases map to TRBD1. The sample consisted of PBMCs. In DNA form, the CDR3 reads TGCGCCAGCAGGACTCGGGACAGAGGGACAGATACGCAGTATTTT. Translating gives CASRTRDRGTDTQYF.